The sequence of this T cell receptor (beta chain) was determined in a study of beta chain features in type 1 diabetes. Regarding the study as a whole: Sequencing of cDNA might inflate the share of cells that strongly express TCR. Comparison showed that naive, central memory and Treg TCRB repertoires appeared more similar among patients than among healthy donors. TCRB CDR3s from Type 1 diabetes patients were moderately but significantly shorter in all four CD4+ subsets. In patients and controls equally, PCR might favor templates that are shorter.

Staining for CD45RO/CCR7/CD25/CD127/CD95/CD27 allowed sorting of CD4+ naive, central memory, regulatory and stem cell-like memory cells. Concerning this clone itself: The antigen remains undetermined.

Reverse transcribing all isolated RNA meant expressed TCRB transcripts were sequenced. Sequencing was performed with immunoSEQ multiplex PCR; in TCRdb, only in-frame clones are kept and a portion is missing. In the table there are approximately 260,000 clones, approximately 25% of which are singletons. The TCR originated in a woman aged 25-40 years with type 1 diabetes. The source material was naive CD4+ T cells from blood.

CDR3 sequence reads: CASSLRQAGPYTEAFF. DNA for the CDR3: TGTGCCAGCTCATTAAGACAGGCAGGCCCCTACACTGAAGCTTTCTTT. This chain connects TRBV18 to TRBJ1-1, with a tentative D call TRBD1 (6 bases). This CDR3 contains 16 residues. Trimming pared 5 bases from V and 3 bases from J, leaving 19 bases between. Germline V gene sequence: CDR1 KGHSH, CDR2 LQKENI.